Each of the 18 T cell receptor beta chains below was sequenced from the same sample in a study of blood T cells in healthy people across ages. Alongside a J-beta primer mix, a sample-barcoded 5' primer served in a second PCR lasting about 6 to 11 cycles. MiXCR, applied by TCRdb to the 5' RACE reads, yields one record per CDR3 protein. The table has around 600,000 distinct CDR3 sequences, about 45% seen once. The sequenced sample consisted of blood. These receptors all stem from a man older than 75 in good health.

This clonotype was counted only a few times. This chain uses TRBV6-2 or TRBV6-3 with TRBJ1-2; possibly TRBD1 for D (5 bases). The CDR3 has 18 residues. Germline CDR1 MNHEY, CDR2 SVGEGT. Trimming shortened V by 6 bases and J by 0 bases, and 23 bases separated the two germline ends. The CDR3 DNA reads as TGTGCCAGCAGACCTACGCCCCGGGACTCGGAAGCTAACTATGGCTACACCTTC. This encodes CASRPTPRDSEANYGYTF.

This chain joins TRBV13 and TRBJ1-1; maybe TRBD1 (5 bases). Per germline, CDR1 PRHDT and CDR2 FYEKMQ (reference sequence). The CDR3 is 17 residues long. Trimming cost V 1 base and J 3 bases, with 18 bases left between them. The CDR3: CASSLERQGEVHTEAFF. As DNA, the CDR3 is TGTGCCAGCAGCTTAGAACGGCAGGGTGAGGTCCACACTGAAGCTTTCTTT. The whole variable domain, remainder taken from reference TRBV13 and TRBJ1-1, is AAGVIQSPRHLIKEKRETATLKCYPIPRHDTVYWYQQGPGQDPQFLISFYEKMQSDKGSIPDRFSAQQFSDYHSELNMSSLELGDSALYFCASSLERQGEVHTEAFFGQGTRLTVV.

In the case of this clonotype: A read error may explain this, as a much larger clone is one base away. V gene TRBV6-1 combines with J gene TRBJ2-5; 8 bases match TRBD2. The germline gives CDR1 MNHNS, CDR2 SASEGT. The J segment lost 11 bases and the V segment lost 6 bases, leaving 29 bases of the junction unmatched. The CDR3 is made up of 19 amino acids. The CDR3 bases are TGTGCCAGCAGGGGGGTTTTAAATTCAGCGGCCCGGGGGGGCAATGAGCAGTACTTC. Protein product: CASRGVLNSAARGGNEQYF.

This sequence joins TRBV28 and TRBJ2-4, with 10 bases that match TRBD2. The J call may be incorrect, as the DNA end agrees better with TRBJ2-7. The CDR3 length is 16 residues. Germline V gives CDR1 MDHEN, CDR2 SYDVKM. The CDR3 spells CASSPQWTSGLYEQYF. As DNA, the CDR3 is TGTGCCAGCAGTCCCCAATGGACTAGCGGATTATACGAGCAGTACTTC.

CDR3 sequence: CSARQGPNYGYTF. The CDR3 bases are TGCAGTGCTAGACAAGGACCTAACTATGGCTACACCTTC. The V gene is TRBV20-1, the J gene TRBJ1-2, with D hard to call. The CDR3 runs 13 residues. V dropped 2 bases and J dropped 0 bases, with 7 bases sitting between them. Germline loops: CDR1 DFQATT, CDR2 SNEGSKA (reference sequence).

This chain joins TRBV2 and TRBJ1-1; tentatively, D is TRBD1 (6 bases). V lost 6 bases and J lost 6, with 17 bases in between. The germline CDR1 and CDR2 sequences are SNHLY and FYNNEI. The CDR3 covers 14 residues. As DNA, the CDR3 is TGTGCCAGCAGCTACAGGGTCGGAGTCTCTGAAGCTTTCTTT. Protein: CASSYRVGVSEAFF.

The rearrangement links TRBV11-2 to TRBJ2-5; D gene uncertain. In germline, CDR1 is SGHAT, CDR2 FQNNGV. V was cut by 4 bases and J by 7 bases, with 13 bases left in between. The CDR3 consists of 13 residues. The CDR3 region is CASSSTGVGTQYF. In nucleotides, the CDR3 is TGTGCCAGCAGCTCGACGGGTGTTGGGACCCAGTACTTC.

The J gene is TRBJ2-7, the V gene TRBV4-3; 8 nucleotides align to TRBD1. This CDR3 is 15 amino acids long. Germline lookup yields CDR1 LGHNA and CDR2 YSLEER. The J segment lost 2 bases and the V segment lost 1 base, leaving 4 bases of the junction unmatched. The CDR3 nucleotides read TGCGCCAGCAGCCAAGGAACAGGGGGAGCCTACGAGCAGTACTTC. This translates into CASSQGTGGAYEQYF.

CDR3 DNA sequence: TGTGCCACCAGGTGGGGGGAGCCGAACACTGAAGCTTTCTTT. Amino acid sequence: CATRWGEPNTEAFF. This sequence joins TRBV6-6 and TRBJ1-1; a possible D gene is TRBD1 (5 bases). CDR3 length equals 14 residues. Germline CDR1 is MNHNY and CDR2 is SVGAGI (reference sequence). Trimming pared 10 bases from V and 1 base from J, leaving 16 bases between.

The chain couples TRBV6-2 or TRBV6-3 to TRBJ1-2, with 10 bases that match TRBD1. The CDR3 contains 15 residues. Germline V CDR1 and CDR2: MNHEY, SVGEGT. With 2 bases clipped from V and 8 bases from J, the junction kept 8 bases outside the gene matches. CDR3 amino acids: CASSYTSGQGSGYTF. The CDR3, as DNA: TGTGCCAGCAGTTACACCTCGGGACAGGGGAGCGGCTACACCTTC.

The chain is built from TRBV20-1 and TRBJ1-5; D is unclear. This CDR3 contains 12 residues. V was clipped by 6 bases and J by 4 bases, with 10 bases between them. Germline loops: CDR1 DFQATT, CDR2 SNEGSKA (reference sequence). The CDR3 loop reads CSAPEGNQPQHF. CDR3 DNA: TGCAGTGCCCCGGAGGGAAATCAGCCCCAGCATTTT.

On this clonotype: At one of its ends the junction is not consistent with the germline gene, which may arise from a read error. The rearrangement uses TRBV9 and TRBJ2-4; 9 nucleotides line up with TRBD1. Per the germline V gene, CDR1 is SGDLS and CDR2 is YYNGEE. The length of the CDR3 is 15 residues. The CDR3 sequence is CASSVGGTGRNIQHF. Here the CDR3 DNA reads TGTGCCAGCAGCGTAGGGGGGACAGGGAGGAACATTCAGCACTTC.

The table lists this clonotype with a few counts. A read error may be the cause here, since a much bigger clone is one base away. This chain links TRBV6-5 with TRBJ2-7; D unresolved. CDR1 MNHEY and CDR2 SVGAGI come from the germline V gene. The ends were cut back, 2 bases at V and 6 bases at J, with 17 bases in the middle. The CDR3 consists of 15 residues. CDR3 in DNA: TGTGCCAGCAGTTACGCGCCTCAAGGTTCAACCGAGCAGTACTTC. It codes for CASSYAPQGSTEQYF.

This clonotype was counted a single time. The chain uses TRBV7-2 and TRBJ1-2, with D perhaps matching TRBD1 (6 bases). There are 16 residues in the CDR3. The V gene's germline CDR1 is SGHTA and CDR2 FQGNSA. Trimming removed 2 bases at V and 0 bases at J, with 13 bases between. As DNA, the CDR3 is TGTGCCAGCAGCTTACAGGGGACCCGGGCTAACTATGGCTACACCTTC. As protein: CASSLQGTRANYGYTF.

This clonotype came up a few times. This sequence joins TRBV12-3 or TRBV12-4 and TRBJ2-1, with 8 bases identical to TRBD2. CDR3 length: 15 amino acids. After removal of 8 bases from V and 6 bases from J, the junction contained 12 bases not matched to a gene. CDR3 in amino acids: CASGGGTSGFNEQFF. CDR3 coding DNA: TGTGCCAGCGGCGGGGGGACCTCAGGGTTCAATGAGCAGTTCTTC.

This rearrangement joins TRBV9 to TRBJ1-4, with 8 bases aligning to TRBD1. This CDR3 contains 14 residues. Looked up from germline, CDR1 is SGDLS and CDR2 is YYNGEE. J gave up 5 bases and V 2 bases, and 2 bases lay outside the gene matches. CDR3 sequence reads: CASSVTGVNEKLFF. Written as DNA, the CDR3 is TGTGCCAGCAGCGTGACAGGGGTAAATGAAAAACTGTTTTTT.

This clonotype was observed many times. One junction end does not reproduce the germline sequence, and a read error may be involved. Written as DNA, the CDR3 is TGTGCCAGCAGTCCGGCCGGGACACCGAGCAGAGATACGCAGTATTTT. This sequence encodes CASSPAGTPSRDTQYF. This chain joins TRBV6-6 and TRBJ2-3, with TRBD1 as a possible D gene (6 bases). The length of the CDR3 is 16 residues. CDR1 and CDR2 (germline): MNHNY, SVGAGI (reference sequence).

The chain joins TRBV7-2 to TRBJ2-7; D gene ambiguous. Looked up from germline, CDR1 is SGHTA and CDR2 is FQGNSA. The CDR3 contains 12 residues. V was shortened by 3 bases and J by 6 bases, with 9 bases between the two germline ends. The DNA for the CDR3 is TGTGCCAGCAGCTTTGGGTTTAGCGAGCAGTACTTC. It yields the protein CASSFGFSEQYF.